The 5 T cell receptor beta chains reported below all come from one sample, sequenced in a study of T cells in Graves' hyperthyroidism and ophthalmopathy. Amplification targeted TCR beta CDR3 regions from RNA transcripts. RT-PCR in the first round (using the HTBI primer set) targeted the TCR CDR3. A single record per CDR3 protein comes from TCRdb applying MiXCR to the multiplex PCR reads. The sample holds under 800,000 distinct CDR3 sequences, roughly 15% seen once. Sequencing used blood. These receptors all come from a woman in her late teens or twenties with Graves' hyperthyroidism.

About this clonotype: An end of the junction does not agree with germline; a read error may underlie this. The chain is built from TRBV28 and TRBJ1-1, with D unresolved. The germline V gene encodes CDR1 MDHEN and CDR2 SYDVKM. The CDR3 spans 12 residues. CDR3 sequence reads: CASSDMNAEAFF. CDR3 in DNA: TGTGCCAGCAGTGATATGAACGCTGAAGCTTTCTTT.

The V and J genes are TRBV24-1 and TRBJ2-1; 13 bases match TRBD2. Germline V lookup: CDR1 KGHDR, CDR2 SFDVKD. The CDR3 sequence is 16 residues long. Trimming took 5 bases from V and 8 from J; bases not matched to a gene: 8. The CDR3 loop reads CATSVTTSGRFDEQFF. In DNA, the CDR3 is TGTGCCACCAGTGTTACGACTAGCGGGAGGTTCGATGAGCAGTTCTTC.

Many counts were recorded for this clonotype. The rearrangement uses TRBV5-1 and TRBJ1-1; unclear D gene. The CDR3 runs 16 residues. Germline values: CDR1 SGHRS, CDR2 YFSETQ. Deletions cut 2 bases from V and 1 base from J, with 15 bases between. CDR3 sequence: CASSFDNRRPNTEAFF. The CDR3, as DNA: TGCGCCAGCAGCTTTGACAACCGGAGGCCGAACACTGAAGCTTTCTTT. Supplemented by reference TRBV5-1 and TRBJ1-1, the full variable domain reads KAGVTQTPRYLIKTRGQQVTLSCSPISGHRSVSWYQQTPGQGLQFLFEYFSETQRNKGNFPGRFSGRQFSNSRSEMNVSTLELGDSALYLCASSFDNRRPNTEAFFGQGTRLTVV.

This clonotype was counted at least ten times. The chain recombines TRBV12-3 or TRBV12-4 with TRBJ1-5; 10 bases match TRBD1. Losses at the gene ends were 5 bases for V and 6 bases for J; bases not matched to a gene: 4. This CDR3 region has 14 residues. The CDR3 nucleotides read TGTGCCAGCAGTGCCCGGGACAGGGGTCAGCCCCAGCATTTT. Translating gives CASSARDRGQPQHF.

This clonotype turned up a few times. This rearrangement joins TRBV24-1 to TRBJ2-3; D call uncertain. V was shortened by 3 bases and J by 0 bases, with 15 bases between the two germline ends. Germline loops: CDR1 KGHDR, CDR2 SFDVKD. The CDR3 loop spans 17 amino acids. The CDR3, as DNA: TGTGCCACCAGTGATCGTAGGGCACCTACTAGCACAGATACGCAGTATTTT. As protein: CATSDRRAPTSTDTQYF.